Listed below are T cell receptor beta chains from one sample, sequenced in a study of cytomegalovirus exposure and HLA in healthy donors. Sequencing used immunoSEQ multiplex PCR; TCRdb keeps in-frame clones, though not all of them. The sample consists of about 300,000 clones, 86% of them appearing once. Sequencing was performed on PBMCs. The receptor set was obtained from a man aged 35 to 55 in good health and CMV-seropositive. Both conserved end residues are part of each CDR3. The order of the fields is J gene, V gene, clone size, D gene, CDR3 DNA, CDR3 protein. The D gene is left open where the match is weak. Size is stated for part of the rows, as once, few or many counts, or as a class when the clone is expanded.

TRBJ2-7 | TRBV7-2 | . | TRBD2 | TGTGCCAGCAGCTTGACTAGCGGACCTTACGAGCAGTACTTC | CASSLTSGPYEQYF
TRBJ2-7 | TRBV4-2 | . | TRBD2 | TGTGCCAGCAGCCATGGGACTAGCGGCTCCTACGAGCAGTACTTC | CASSHGTSGSYEQYF
TRBJ2-7 | TRBV7-3 | . | . | TGTGCCAGCAGCCATCCGGGATACTACGAGCAGTACTTC | CASSHPGYYEQYF
TRBJ1-4 | TRBV15 | . | . | TGTGCCACCAGCCGGCAGGCAGGGCCCAATGAAAAACTGTTTTTT | CATSRQAGPNEKLFF
TRBJ2-1 | TRBV27 | . | . | TGTGCCAGCAGGGAGGGTTGGTCGCCGCCGTTCTTC | CASREGWSPPFF
TRBJ2-1 | TRBV2 | few | . | TGTGCCAGCAAGATCGACACCTACAATGAGCAGTTCTTC | CASKIDTYNEQFF
TRBJ1-2 | TRBV14 | . | . | TGTGCCAGCAGCCAACAGAACCTCTATGGCTACACCTTC | CASSQQNLYGYTF
TRBJ2-5 | TRBV4-3 | once | TRBD1 | TGCGCCAGCAGCCAAGACGGGACAGGGGGCCTGGAGACCCAGTACTTC | CASSQDGTGGLETQYF
TRBJ1-3 | TRBV7-9 | . | TRBD1 | TGTGCCAGCAGCAATACAACAGGGGGTCGACCTGGAAACACCATATATTTT | CASSNTTGGRPGNTIYF
TRBJ1-1 | TRBV7-9 | . | TRBD1 | TGTGCCAGCAGCTTTGGTCCAGACAGGGTGAACACTGAAGCTTTCTTT | CASSFGPDRVNTEAFF
TRBJ2-1 | TRBV30 | . | . | TGTGCCTGGAGTGCGAACCGGGAAAGTAAATGGCAGCAGTTCTTC | CAWSANRESKWQQFF